The T cell receptor beta chain described here comes from a study of blood T cells in healthy people across ages (dated by TCRdb to about 2015). For the wider study: In model experiments, template switching captured about one uniquely barcoded TCR beta cDNA molecule for every two T cells. Using deep sequencing normalized with unique cDNA molecular identifiers, the study measured how TCR beta repertoire diversity changes with age. Four age groups were formed from the donors: young (average about 15 years), middle-aged (around 41), aged (over 55) and long-lived (about 80). For two donors (one aged 18 to 29 and one aged 80 or older), the study analyzed two additional independent replicas of 1 million unique cDNA reads from the same blood draw.

V is reduced by 4 bases and J by 4 bases, leaving a spacing of 13 bases between them. The CDR3 runs 13 amino acids, cysteine and phenylalanine included. Here the CDR3 DNA is all that survives: 39 bases in frame from base 1. The germline V gene yields SQVTM for CDR1 and ANQGSEA for CDR2. On this clonotype: The antigen it recognizes is unknown. One base away there is no much larger clone; base qualities are not given.

Points the paper makes about the study in general: Bulk unsorted PBMC profiling prevented conclusive comparison of naive and antigen-experienced compartments. Donor CMV infection status was unknown, potentially confounding age-related changes in expanded clonotypes. Estimates of total diversity from one million sequenced T cells were regarded as lower bounds and underestimates. Compared with the aged group, more naive CD4+ T cells, fewer expanded clones and increased TCR diversity were shown by the long-lived group, suggesting age selection. Observed TCR beta diversity per million T cells fell roughly linearly with age, and a significant reduction was already apparent by age around 44. There was a strong correlation between observed TCR beta diversity and the percentage of naive T cells measured by flow cytometry.

The donors were roughly 38 Caucasian individuals from Russia, aged 6 to 90 years, who were systemically healthy. Around 9.7 milliliters of peripheral blood were collected from each donor into EDTA-treated Vacutainer tubes. PBMCs were isolated by Ficoll-Paque density-gradient centrifugation, with at least 6 million obtained per sample. Trizol reagent was used to extract total RNA from PBMCs, with at least 5.5 micrograms per sample. Naive CD45RAhigh/CD27high T cell percentages were measured by flow cytometry on a PBMC aliquot from every donor. Receptor libraries were prepared by 5' RACE. Sequencing took place on an Illumina HiSeq 2500. The second PCR ran for roughly 7 to 11 cycles and used a J-beta primer mix along with a sample-barcoded 5' primer. A unique molecular identifier was introduced onto each TCR beta cDNA molecule by a template-switch 5' adaptor carrying 12 random nucleotides. Each sample yielded at least 3 million CDR3-containing paired-end reads. First-strand cDNA synthesis was performed from all RNA using the Mint cDNA synthesis kit, with priming by a TRBC-specific oligonucleotide. All cDNA was treated with uracil-DNA glycosylase and then went through a first 18-cycle PCR with the universal primers M1SS and BC2_uni_R. The study's own analysis went as follows. For normalization, 1 million high-quality reads, each with a distinct molecular identifier, were randomly selected from each sample. Instead of being binned into consensus sequences, reads with shared molecular identifiers were discarded. MiTCR, with a Q25 quality threshold and the strictest error-elimination algorithm, was used for CDR3 identification, clonotype clustering and error correction. A nonparametric unseen species model using Euler transformation provided a lower-bound estimate of total TCR beta diversity. In-frame beta chains were kept once TCRdb had trimmed the public reads at Q25 with fastp and called clones with MiXCR. CDR3 protein duplicates are merged, each entry listing the most common genes and DNA. The V and J calls and clone size come from TCRdb's table, not from the authors' own analysis. The sample profile shows about 720,000 distinct CDR3 sequences; 20% to 25% of them were found once. Under 4.5% of the sample goes to the ten largest clones.

The same data also contributed to another study, on T cells of mothers and their children. As the second study states: The donors were nine systemically healthy Caucasian individuals, made up of three mothers and their six children. cDNA synthesis consumed the entire amount of extracted RNA, loaded at 1.5 ug RNA in each 15 ul reaction. In the second PCR, the M1S primer added sample barcodes and 2-4 random nucleotides. Over 8 million TCR beta CDR3 reads were obtained for each mother, and around 3 million reads were obtained for each child. TCR recombination output is similarly shaped by thymic selection in related and unrelated pairs, with a minor effect exerted by inherited differences. Normalized repertoire overlap was always found to be slightly, but never significantly, higher in related mother-child pairs than in unrelated mother-child pairs. With a sensitivity of about 100 clones per million clonotypes, no persistent microchimeric T cell clones were detected. To look for features that set related mother-child pairs apart from unrelated individuals, the researchers ran deep NGS to compare the TCR beta repertoires of mothers and children. The mean age was 40 +/- 4 years for the mothers and roughly 10 +/- 4 years for the children. After adapter ligation with NEBNext reagents, the libraries were sequenced on Illumina HiSeq 2000 with 100+100 nt paired-end reads. To prevent cross-contamination, the mother and child libraries were prepared one month apart and sequenced in separate runs. Between roughly 500,000 and 2,300,000 distinct TCR beta clonotypes were identified per donor. Naive TCR beta clonotypes were estimated from low-frequency clonotypes matched to each donor's FACS-determined naive share, without sorting.

The TCR sequence derives from a boy between 10 and 17 years old in good health. The specimen sequenced was blood. Rearrangement joined TRBV29-1 to TRBJ2-5; the D region possibly corresponds to TRBD2 (5 bases align). The CDR3 loop reads CSVVSGNRETQYF. The nucleotide sequence reads TGCAGCGTTGTGTCGGGAAACCGAGAGACCCAGTACTTC.